This T cell receptor beta chain was sequenced in a study of blood T cell repertoires in COVID-19. For the study at large: Donors in the United States, Italy and Spain gave samples during acute or convalescent COVID-19. T cells, B-cell-depleted T cells, or PBMCs supplied cDNA or gDNA.

The CDR3 is 17 residues long. Germline V gene data show CDR1 as SGHVS and CDR2 as FNYEAQ. Deletions cut 2 bases from V and 0 bases from J, with 14 bases between. In the original analysis: Estimates of nucleated cell counts were drawn from the amplification of reference gene primers. Sequencing used immunoSEQ multiplex PCR; TCRdb keeps in-frame clones, though not all of them. The DNA was the basis for D and trimming; V, J and clone size are from that table. The profile shows about 20,000 clones, 85% to 90% of them singletons. This chain uses TRBV7-6 with TRBJ1-3; D unclear. The receptor was derived from a man in his forties or fifties with active COVID-19. The sequenced material came from peripheral blood. Here the CDR3 reads CASSLNLSKRSGNTIYF. The CDR3 DNA reads as TGTGCCAGCAGCTTAAACCTCAGTAAACGCTCTGGAAACACCATATATTTT. The variable domain in full, completed from reference TRBV7-6 and TRBJ1-3, reads GAGVSQSPRYKVTKRGQDVALRCDPISGHVSLYWYRQALGQGPEFLTYFNYEAQQDKSGLPNDRFSAERPEGSISTLTIQRTEQRDSAMYRCASSLNLSKRSGNTIYFGEGSWLTVV.